The T cell receptor (beta chain) under discussion was sequenced for a study of beta chain features in type 1 diabetes. CDR3 length: 13 amino acids. Germline values: CDR1 SGHTA, CDR2 FQGNSA. Between the trimmed V and J ends, which lost 6 bases and 5 bases, there was a span of 11 bases. The sequenced template was cDNA made from the entire isolated RNA. TCRdb's copy holds only in-frame clones and misses some; the assay was immunoSEQ multiplex PCR. The sample holds about 180,000 clones, roughly 8% seen once. Study outcomes and limitations: A moderate, significant TCRB CDR3 shortening appeared in type 1 diabetes across four CD4+ subsets.

This clone showed up just a few times. Its target is unknown. The chain recombines TRBV7-2 with TRBJ1-5; D perhaps matches TRBD1 (5 bases). Sequencing was done on a sample of central memory CD4+ T cells from blood. This TCR came from a man between 18 and 35 years old with type 1 diabetes. The CDR3 region is CASRFDRYQPQHF. The CDR3 DNA reads as TGTGCCAGCAGATTTGACAGATATCAGCCCCAGCATTTT.